This is a list of T cell receptor beta chains from one sample in a study of T-cell reconstitution after alpha-beta-depleted transplantation in children. In TCRdb, the PCR reads were re-called with MiXCR into one record per CDR3 protein. The sample records more than 500,000 distinct CDR3 sequences, over 9.5% being singletons. The source material was PBMCs, mostly from graft donor cells, sampled 180 days after TCRalphabeta/CD19-depleted stem cell transplant. These receptors came from a female patient aged 2 to 10 who had a stem cell transplant for aplastic anemia, so the T cells may come from the graft donor. CDR3s leave out the opening cysteine and the closing phenylalanine or tryptophan. The D gene is left open where the match is weak.

d_call	v_call	j_call	cdr3_aa
TRBD2	TRBV5-1	TRBJ2-1	ASSSTGREALIYNEQF
NA	TRBV12-5	TRBJ2-1	ASGAHNEQF
TRBD1	TRBV29-1	TRBJ2-7	TGGTGTEQY
TRBD2	TRBV19	TRBJ2-3	ASSSPQGLAATDTQY
TRBD1	TRBV20-1	TRBJ1-5	SARTDRGNQPQH
NA	TRBV12-3/TRBV12-4	TRBJ2-5	ASSLGRLAKY
NA	TRBV7-8	TRBJ1-5	ASSFGMVNQPQH
NA	TRBV5-1	TRBJ1-2	ASSLDPNYGYT
NA	TRBV29-1	TRBJ2-4	SVGTVAKNIQY
NA	TRBV5-1	TRBJ2-1	ASSLAAGHYNEQF
NA	TRBV7-9	TRBJ2-5	ASSEVMGVQETQY
NA	TRBV28	TRBJ1-2	ASSPQGWRYGYT
NA	TRBV5-5	TRBJ2-5	ASSFFRRKLQQETQY
NA	TRBV7-2	TRBJ2-5	ASSLDHRPETQY
TRBD1	TRBV29-1	TRBJ2-7	SARATGGRNEQY
NA	TRBV12-3/TRBV12-4	TRBJ2-1	ASSLATEWGEQF
TRBD1	TRBV6-1	TRBJ1-3	ASRPGTGVTGNTIY
NA	TRBV5-1	TRBJ2-6	ASSPYLGGTSNSGANVLT
NA	TRBV28	TRBJ2-6	ASSLRWGGGANVLT
NA	TRBV12-3/TRBV12-4	TRBJ2-1	ASSLAYTYNEQF
NA	TRBV6-5	TRBJ2-1	ASSYSGLANVNEQF
NA	TRBV6-6	TRBJ2-3	ASGGPTDTQY
NA	TRBV12-3/TRBV12-4	TRBJ2-2	ASSLPGANTGELF
TRBD1	TRBV4-3	TRBJ1-2	ASSRASVGDSNYGYT
NA	TRBV28	TRBJ2-6	ASSEPRTDPGTGANVLT
NA	TRBV12-3/TRBV12-4	TRBJ2-1	ASSQLQGLPYNEQF
TRBD2	TRBV29-1	TRBJ2-3	SVGVGGPTDTQY
NA	TRBV5-1	TRBJ2-3	ASSLRPGPRRTDTQY
NA	TRBV27	TRBJ2-7	ASSFSAGYSYEQY
TRBD2	TRBV4-3	TRBJ2-5	ASSQDRAGVPPGAQY
TRBD1	TRBV27	TRBJ2-7	ASSLRAGGTYEQY
TRBD2	TRBV7-2	TRBJ2-1	ASSLQSGSYNEQF
NA	TRBV5-6	TRBJ2-2	ASSPGRTGELF
TRBD1	TRBV20-1	TRBJ1-2	SVGTGERNGYT
TRBD2	TRBV7-6	TRBJ2-5	ASSVILAGVLETQY
NA	TRBV10-3	TRBJ2-7	AIGLSNNRASYEQY
NA	TRBV30	TRBJ2-1	AWRDTQTVYNEQF
TRBD2	TRBV10-1	TRBJ2-2	ASSERGTSAGELF